Sequencing of this T cell receptor beta chain was carried out in a study of graft-versus-host responses after intestinal transplantation. TCRdb keeps only in-frame clones here, not all; method: immunoSEQ multiplex PCR. The sample shows around 9,200 clones, more than 25% of them seen only once. This clone is labeled as medium-sized. Germline CDR1 SGHVS, CDR2 FNYEAQ. This CDR3 has 14 residues. The V gene lost 5 bases and the J gene lost 5 bases, with 15 bases spanning the gap. The authors seeded approximately 200,000 CFSE-labeled responder cells together with approximately 200,000 irradiated stimulator cells tagged with violet dye.

Sequences were derived from alloreactive CD8+ T cells from a mixed lymphocyte reaction culture, sampled before intestinal transplant. Specified subset: CFSE-low proliferating T cells sorted from approximately six-day pre-transplant mixed lymphocyte reaction (GvH or HvG direction). The receptor was isolated from a human patient who received an intestinal transplant. The rearrangement links TRBV7-6 to TRBJ1-1; D gene uncertain. DNA of the CDR3: TGTGCCAGCAGCACCTCGACGGGAGGGACTGAAGCTTTCTTT. Protein product: CASSTSTGGTEAFF.